This paragraph reports one T cell receptor beta chain. Its matching antigen is unknown. Germline and junction disagree at one end, which may indicate a read error. The record originates from a study of tumor-infiltrating lymphocytes in primary liver carcinoma. Study summary: Stage T1-T3 N0M0 tumors measured about 4.2 to 10 cm at most.

Germline DNA was also extracted, and blood RNA was taken from unsorted whole blood. The study, taken as a whole, reports: Comparison of CD4+ and CD8+ repertoires was precluded by bulk unsorted samples.

The CDR3 covers 17 residues. Germline loops: CDR1 SGHAT, CDR2 FQNNGV. Starting from roughly 0.5 ug of total RNA, TCR beta cDNA was produced with a primer in the constant region. Construction of TCR beta libraries relied on three successive nested multiplex PCR rounds employing slightly modified ARM-PCR. Each of the first two PCR rounds ran roughly 9 cycles with TRBV1-TRBV30 forward and C-beta reverse primers. TCRdb used MiXCR to reprocess the multiplex PCR reads, holding one entry per CDR3 protein. The table shows 150,000 to 200,000 distinct CDR3 sequences, with about 65% occurring only once. Sequenced: peripheral blood. This clonotype was sampled from a woman aged 60-70 years with primary liver carcinoma and hepatitis B virus infection. J is TRBJ1-1 and V is TRBV11-2; no clear D. The CDR3 DNA is TGTGCCATCAGCTTAGATAAAATTCAGGTAGCGTTGGGTGAAGCTCTCTTT. This translates into CAISLDKIQVALGEALF.